This TCR beta chain was identified during a study of CD8+CD57+ T cells in acquired aplastic anemia. Study observations and caveats: Twenty-nine sequences, all CD8+ CDR3, were shared between patients and controls.

The sequenced patients had an expansion of CD8+CD57+ cells seen by flow cytometry. All patients had severe acquired aplastic anemia. Regarding this clonotype: Its antigen remains unknown. A read error may explain this, as a much larger clone is one base away.

The CDR3 covers 15 residues. Germline V CDR1 and CDR2: SGHTA, FQGTGA. CDR3 and TCR beta VDJ profiling relied on a genomic DNA template. In TCRdb, the reads were re-called with MiXCR into one record per CDR3 protein. The sample holds about 180,000 distinct CDR3 sequences, 47% seen once. The sequence came from a human donor with aplastic anemia. Material: sorted CD4+, CD8+, or CD8+CD57+ T cells (not recorded which) from PBMCs. This rearrangement joins TRBV7-3 to TRBJ2-3; 8 bases align to TRBD1. The CDR3 spells CAGSPGGQVSDTQYF. The CDR3 DNA follows: TGTGCCGGCAGCCCTGGGGGACAGGTTTCAGATACGCAGTATTTT.